The present T cell receptor beta chain was sequenced within a study of human T cells and chemical hapten exposure. Study conclusions and caveats: The number of TCRs over 1 in 1000 frequency stayed unchanged after DPC. Expanded TCRs showed more large CDR3 clusters than pre-sensitization or healthy control sets. Healthy individuals' immune responses may differ from those of donors, who had alopecia.

This clonotype occurred a few times. No antigen is known for it. Stated time point: patch test 1, 2 weeks after DPC sensitization. Treatment of the sample: therapeutic diphenylcyclopropenone sensitization with weekly scalp DPC. One entry per CDR3 protein, called by TCRdb with MiXCR from the RACE reads. The sample has 300,000 to 450,000 distinct CDR3 sequences, 4.8% seen once. The CDR3 length is 16 residues. CDR1 is SGHRS, CDR2 YFSETQ, per germline. Trimming shortened V by 0 bases and J by 4 bases, and 14 bases separated the two germline ends. This sequence originates from a woman between 45 and 60 years old with alopecia areata. Some clones in this sample may be carry-over from other donors' samples. This specimen was whole blood, taken in connection with sensitization to the hapten diphenylcyclopropenone (DPC). The gene calls are TRBV5-1 and TRBJ2-1; perhaps D is TRBD1 or TRBD2 (6 bases each). The CDR3 coding sequence is TGCGCCAGCAGCTTGGAGGGGGGAGGAACATACAATGAGCAGTTCTTC. It yields the protein CASSLEGGGTYNEQFF.